The present T cell receptor (beta chain) was sequenced within a study of shared clonotypes between healthy human individuals. Germline V CDR1 and CDR2: SGHTA, FQGTGA. The junction had 13 bases not matched to a gene; V was cut back by 3 bases and J by 7 bases. The CDR3 is made up of 17 amino acids. Clones were sequenced by immunoSEQ multiplex PCR, and TCRdb holds only the in-frame ones, with some missing. This table has some 1.1 million clones, roughly 80% appearing once. The clonotype originates from a man aged 18 to 29 in good health. Some clones in this sample may be carry-over from other donors' samples. Sequenced material: memory CD4+ T cells from PBMCs. Regarding subset: CD45RA-negative fraction. The V call is TRBV7-3, the J call TRBJ2-1, with TRBD2 identical over 9 bases. The CDR3 DNA is TGTGCCAGCAGCTTCTCCCGGGGTAGCGGGAGTATAAATGAGCAGTTCTTC. Encoded protein: CASSFSRGSGSINEQFF.